This T cell receptor beta chain was sequenced in a study of cytomegalovirus exposure and HLA in healthy donors. Study results and caveats: TCR beta V- and J-gene trimming, according to a later analysis, was linked to a missense DCLRE1C variant.

From germline, CDR1 is SGHTA and CDR2 FQGNSA. V was pared by 5 bases and J by 6 bases, with 20 bases between. The length of the CDR3 is 16 residues. PCR was performed using 60 Vbeta and 13 Jbeta primers. Method: immunoSEQ multiplex PCR; TCRdb's copy keeps in-frame clones and lacks some. The table records roughly 100,000 clones, 9.5% to 13% of them present only once. Notes on this clone: Its target is not known.

Sequences were obtained from PBMCs. The chain couples TRBV7-2 to TRBJ2-1, with D tentatively TRBD2 (6 bases). The TCR was taken from a middle-aged man in good health and CMV-seropositive. In DNA, the CDR3 is TGTGCCAGCAGCCAACCGGGATTGGGGGGTTCCAATGAGCAGTTCTTC. Translated: CASSQPGLGGSNEQFF.